This TCR beta chain was recovered during a study of cytomegalovirus exposure and HLA in healthy donors. J gave up 3 bases and V 0 bases, and 5 bases lay outside the gene matches. The CDR3 sequence is 15 residues long. Looked up from germline, CDR1 is SGHDT and CDR2 is YYEEEE. Amplification used 60 Vbeta primers and 13 Jbeta primers. Profiled with immunoSEQ multiplex PCR; TCRdb holds only in-frame clones, not every one. The data contain 60,000 to 85,000 clones, 72% of them singletons. With respect to this clone: Its antigen is as yet unknown.

Study-level findings and limits: TCR beta chains numbering approximately 150 were designated cytomegalovirus-associated. Upon later analysis, TCR association rates were observed to vary by HLA locus, being highest for DRB1 and lowest for HLA-C. The authors confirmed in vitro that a few CMV-associated chains were specific for CMV antigens. The classifier reportedly diagnosed cytomegalovirus status with high sensitivity and specificity.

The chain employs TRBV5-6 and TRBJ1-1; 7 nucleotides match TRBD1. The receptor's source is a man aged 60 to 69 in good health and CMV-seropositive. The sample taken for sequencing was PBMCs. CDR3 bases: TGTGCCAGCAGCTTGGACAGGGGCTGGGACACTGAAGCTTTCTTT. Its translation is CASSLDRGWDTEAFF.